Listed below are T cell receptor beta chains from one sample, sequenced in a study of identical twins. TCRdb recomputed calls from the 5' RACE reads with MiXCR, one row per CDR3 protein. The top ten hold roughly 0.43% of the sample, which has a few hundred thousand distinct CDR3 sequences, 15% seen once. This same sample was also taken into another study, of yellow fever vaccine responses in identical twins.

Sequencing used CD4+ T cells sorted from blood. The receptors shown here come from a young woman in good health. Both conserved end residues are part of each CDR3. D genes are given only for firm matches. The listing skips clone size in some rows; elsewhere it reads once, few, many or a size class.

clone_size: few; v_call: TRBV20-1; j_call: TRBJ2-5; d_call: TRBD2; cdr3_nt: TGCAGTGCCCCGATACTAGCGGGAGGGGGAGAGACCCAGTACTTC; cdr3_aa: CSAPILAGGGETQYF
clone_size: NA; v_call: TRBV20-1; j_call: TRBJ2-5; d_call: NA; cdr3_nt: TGCAGTGTTCGGAAAGAGACCCAGTACTTC; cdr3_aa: CSVRKETQYF
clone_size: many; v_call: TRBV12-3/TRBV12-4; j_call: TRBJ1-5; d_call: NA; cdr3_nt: TGTGCCAGCAGCTTTAACCGACAGTACAATCAGCCCCAGCATTTT; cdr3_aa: CASSFNRQYNQPQHF
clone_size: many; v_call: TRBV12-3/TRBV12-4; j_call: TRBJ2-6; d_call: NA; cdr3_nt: TGTGCCAGCAGTTGGGGGCTCGGGGCCAACGTCCTGACTTTC; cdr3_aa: CASSWGLGANVLTF
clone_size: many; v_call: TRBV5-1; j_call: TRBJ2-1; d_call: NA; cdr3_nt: TGCGCCAGCAGCACCCAGGGAAAGCAGTTCTTC; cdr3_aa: CASSTQGKQFF
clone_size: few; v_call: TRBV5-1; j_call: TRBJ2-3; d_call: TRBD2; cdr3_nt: TGCGCCAGCAGCCCCCCCGGACTAGCGGGTGTCACAGATACGCAGTATTTT; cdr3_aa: CASSPPGLAGVTDTQYF
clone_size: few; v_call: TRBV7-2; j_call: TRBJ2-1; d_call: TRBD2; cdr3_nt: TGTGCCAGCAGCTTAAGAGGGAGGGTTAATGAGCAGTTCTTC; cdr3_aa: CASSLRGRVNEQFF
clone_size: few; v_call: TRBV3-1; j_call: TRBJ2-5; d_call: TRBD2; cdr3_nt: TGTGCCAGCTGGACTAGCGGGGGAAAAGAGACCCAGTACTTC; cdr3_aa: CASWTSGGKETQYF
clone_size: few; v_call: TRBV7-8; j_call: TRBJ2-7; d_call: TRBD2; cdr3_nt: TGTGCCAGCAGCTTAGGGGGAATAGCGGGAGGATCGTACGAGCAGTACTTC; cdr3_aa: CASSLGGIAGGSYEQYF
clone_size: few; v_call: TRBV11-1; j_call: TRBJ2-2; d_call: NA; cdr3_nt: TGTGCCAGCAGCTTAACGTCCCTCACCGGGGAGCTGTTTTTT; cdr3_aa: CASSLTSLTGELFF
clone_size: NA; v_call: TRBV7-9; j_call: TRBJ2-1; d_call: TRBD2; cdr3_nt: TGTGCCAGCAGCTTAGGGGCGGGGGGGCCGCTATACAATGAGCAGTTCTTC; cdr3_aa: CASSLGAGGPLYNEQFF
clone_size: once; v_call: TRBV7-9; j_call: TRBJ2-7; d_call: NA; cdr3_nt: TGTGCCAGCAGAGGCTCAGGGGGAGGATCCTACGAGCAGTACTTC; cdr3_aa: CASRGSGGGSYEQYF
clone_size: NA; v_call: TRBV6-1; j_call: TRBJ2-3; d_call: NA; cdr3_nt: TGTGCCAGCAGGGCGCTAGGGGATGATACGCAGTATTTT; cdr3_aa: CASRALGDDTQYF
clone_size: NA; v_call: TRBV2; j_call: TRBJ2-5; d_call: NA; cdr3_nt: TGTGCCAGCAGTGAAGTACGAGGGACAAATCAAGAGACCCAGTACTTC; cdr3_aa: CASSEVRGTNQETQYF
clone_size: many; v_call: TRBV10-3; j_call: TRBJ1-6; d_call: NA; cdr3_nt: TGTGCCATCAGTGAAGGGGGGTCCTATAATTCACCCCTCCACTTT; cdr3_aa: CAISEGGSYNSPLHF
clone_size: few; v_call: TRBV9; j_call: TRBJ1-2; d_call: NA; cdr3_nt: TGTGCCAGCAGCCCCGAACTGGGGGACCTTAAATCAAGTGGCTACACCTTC; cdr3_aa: CASSPELGDLKSSGYTF
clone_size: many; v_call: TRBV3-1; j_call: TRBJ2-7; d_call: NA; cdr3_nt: TGTGCCAGCAGTCCCACGGACTACGAGCAGTACTTC; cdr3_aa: CASSPTDYEQYF
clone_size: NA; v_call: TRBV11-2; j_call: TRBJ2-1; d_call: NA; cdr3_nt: TGTGCCAGCAGCGACGGTGGGGGTGAGCAGTTCTTC; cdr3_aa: CASSDGGGEQFF
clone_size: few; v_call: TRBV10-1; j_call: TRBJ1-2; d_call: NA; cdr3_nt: TGCGCCAGCAGTCGGACGGCCGTCTATGGCTACACCTTC; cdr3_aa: CASSRTAVYGYTF
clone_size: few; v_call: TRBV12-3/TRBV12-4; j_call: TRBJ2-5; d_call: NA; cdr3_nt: TGTGCCAGCAGACTGGGCCCGATAGTGGCCCAGTACTTC; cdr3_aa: CASRLGPIVAQYF
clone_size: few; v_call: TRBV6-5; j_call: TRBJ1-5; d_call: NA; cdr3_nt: TGTGCCAGCAGTTACGGGTTTCAGGGCCCCCAGCATTTT; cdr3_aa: CASSYGFQGPQHF
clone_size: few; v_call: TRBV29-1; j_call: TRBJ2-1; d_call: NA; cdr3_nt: TGCAGCGTGATCCAGGGGTATCAGCAGTTCTTC; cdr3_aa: CSVIQGYQQFF
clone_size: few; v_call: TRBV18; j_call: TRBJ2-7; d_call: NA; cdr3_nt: TGTGCCAGCTCACCACCGCTATCCGGACTGGCCTCGTACGAGCAGTACTTC; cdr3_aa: CASSPPLSGLASYEQYF
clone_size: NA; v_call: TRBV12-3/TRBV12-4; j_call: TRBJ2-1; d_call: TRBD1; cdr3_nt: TGTGCCAGCAGTCCATGGGACAGGGGGCTAGCGGGGGACTACAATGAGCAGTTCTTC; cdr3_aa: CASSPWDRGLAGDYNEQFF
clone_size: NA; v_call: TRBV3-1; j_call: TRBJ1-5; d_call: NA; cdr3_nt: TGTGCCAGCAGCCGGGGTGGAGGTAGCAATCAGCCCCAGCATTTT; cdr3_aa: CASSRGGGSNQPQHF
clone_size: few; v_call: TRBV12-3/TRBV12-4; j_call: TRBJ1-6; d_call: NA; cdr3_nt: TGTGCCAGCAGTGGTGGGGGCTCCTATAATTCACCCCTCCACTTT; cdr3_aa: CASSGGGSYNSPLHF